This T cell receptor beta chain originates from a study of CD8 T cells in Susac syndrome. General study findings and limits: A relatively small number of individuals underwent TCR sequencing and HLA analysis.

This CDR3 region has 13 residues. Germline CDR1 reads DFQATT; CDR2 reads SNEGSKA (reference sequence). With 5 bases removed from V and 3 bases from J, the gap between germline ends came to 13 bases. In the case of this clonotype: Its antigen is as yet unknown.

When the RNA was reverse transcribed, random hexamers were used with an input of 0.5 to 1 ug. TCRdb analysed the immunoSEQ multiplex PCR reads with MiXCR anew, one entry per CDR3 protein. The sample comprises around 150,000 distinct CDR3 sequences, 95% of which are singletons, and about 0.18% rests with the top ten. The TCR comes from a human donor with Susac syndrome. The chain uses TRBV20-1 and TRBJ1-1; tentatively, D is TRBD1 (5 bases). The sequencing input was CD8+ T cells from PBMCs. CDR3 loop: CSAPTPTDTEAFF. Here the CDR3 DNA reads TGCAGTGCTCCCACTCCGACAGACACTGAAGCTTTCTTT.